Listed below are T cell receptor beta chains from one sample, sequenced in a study of shared clonotypes between healthy human individuals. Measured with immunoSEQ multiplex PCR; TCRdb has only the in-frame clones, and not every one. The data contain over 2 million clones, about 95% of them singletons. The material sequenced was naive CD8+ T cells sorted from blood. The receptors come from a man between 18 and 29 years old in good health. Each CDR3 is given with its conserved first and last residue. D genes are given only for firm matches. Only some rows state a clone size, as once, few, many or a class for expanded clones.

D: TRBD2; V: TRBV2; size: .; J: TRBJ2-7; DNA: TGTGCCAGCGGTACTAGCGGGACTTTCTACGAGCAGTACTTC; CDR3: CASGTSGTFYEQYF
D: .; V: TRBV10-2; size: .; J: TRBJ2-7; DNA: TGCGCCAGCAGTGAGGTGGGGTACGAGCAGTACTTC; CDR3: CASSEVGYEQYF
D: .; V: TRBV6-1; size: .; J: TRBJ1-1; DNA: TGTGCCAGCAGTGACCACATGAGGACTTTCTTT; CDR3: CASSDHMRTFF
D: TRBD2; V: TRBV7-8; size: .; J: TRBJ2-3; DNA: TGTGCCAGCAGCCCCGGACTAGCGGGGGGGCTAGACTTCACAGATACGCAGTATTTT; CDR3: CASSPGLAGGLDFTDTQYF
D: .; V: TRBV6-5; size: .; J: TRBJ1-1; DNA: TGTGCCAGCAGTTACTCTCAAGACACTGAAGCTTTCTTT; CDR3: CASSYSQDTEAFF
D: .; V: TRBV11-2; size: .; J: TRBJ1-6; DNA: TGTGCCAGCAGCCAACTCTCAGGGGTCTCCTATAATTCACCCCTCCACTTT; CDR3: CASSQLSGVSYNSPLHF
D: TRBD1; V: TRBV6-5; size: .; J: TRBJ2-3; DNA: TGTGCCAGCAGTTACTCCGGGACAGGAGCAGATACGCAGTATTTT; CDR3: CASSYSGTGADTQYF
D: .; V: TRBV7-9; size: few; J: TRBJ2-3; DNA: TGTGCCAGCAGCTTAGCGCAGGGAGGAACAGATACGCAGTATTTT; CDR3: CASSLAQGGTDTQYF
D: .; V: TRBV14; size: .; J: TRBJ1-4; DNA: TGTGCCAGCAGCCGCACAAGGGGAACAACTAATGAAAAACTGTTTTTT; CDR3: CASSRTRGTTNEKLFF
D: TRBD2; V: TRBV27; size: .; J: TRBJ2-7; DNA: TGTGCCAGCAGTACGACTAGCGGGAGAAGCGGCTCCTACGAGCAGTACTTC; CDR3: CASSTTSGRSGSYEQYF
D: .; V: TRBV6-8; size: .; J: TRBJ1-5; DNA: TGTGCCAGCAGTAGGCTAATCCCTCCGCGGAAGGGGCTCGGGAATCAGCCCCAGCATTTT; CDR3: CASSRLIPPRKGLGNQPQHF
D: .; V: TRBV7-9; size: .; J: TRBJ2-1; DNA: TGTGCCAGCAGCCCACACTACAATGAGCAGTTCTTC; CDR3: CASSPHYNEQFF
D: TRBD1; V: TRBV7-9; size: .; J: TRBJ1-5; DNA: TGTGCCAGCAGCTTGTACCAGGGGGAAGGCAATCAGCCCCAGCATTTT; CDR3: CASSLYQGEGNQPQHF
D: .; V: TRBV4-1; size: .; J: TRBJ1-5; DNA: TGCGCCAGCAGCCATCTCAATCAGCCCCAGCATTTT; CDR3: CASSHLNQPQHF
D: TRBD2; V: TRBV6-5; size: .; J: TRBJ2-7; DNA: TGTGCCAGCAGTCGACTAGCGGGAGACTACGAGCAGTACTTC; CDR3: CASSRLAGDYEQYF
D: TRBD2; V: TRBV5-1; size: .; J: TRBJ2-1; DNA: TGCGCCAGCAGCTTGGGTCGGACTAGGGACAATGAGCAGTTCTTC; CDR3: CASSLGRTRDNEQFF
D: .; V: TRBV7-9; size: .; J: TRBJ2-5; DNA: TGTGCCAGCAGCTTAGCAACTGAAGAAGAGACCCAGTACTTC; CDR3: CASSLATEEETQYF
D: .; V: TRBV7-6; size: .; J: TRBJ1-2; DNA: TGTGCCAGCAGCTTAGAGAAGGGTGGCTACACCTTC; CDR3: CASSLEKGGYTF
D: TRBD1; V: TRBV6-1; size: .; J: TRBJ2-7; DNA: TGTGCCAGCAGTGCCTACAAACAGGGGCACGAGCAGTACTTC; CDR3: CASSAYKQGHEQYF
D: TRBD1; V: TRBV2; size: .; J: TRBJ2-1; DNA: TGTGCCAGCAGGGAACAGGGGTTAGGTTCCTACAATGAGCAGTTCTTC; CDR3: CASREQGLGSYNEQFF
D: .; V: TRBV29-1; size: .; J: TRBJ1-2; DNA: TGCAGCGTTGAAGTGGCGACCGCCTCCTATGGCTACACCTTC; CDR3: CSVEVATASYGYTF
D: .; V: TRBV29-1; size: .; J: TRBJ1-2; DNA: TGCAGCGTTGAAGAACTTACAGTCTATGGCTACACCTTC; CDR3: CSVEELTVYGYTF
D: TRBD2; V: TRBV6-5; size: .; J: TRBJ2-1; DNA: TGTGCCAGCAGTCTCTCGGGACTAGCGGGAGTTGAGCAGTTCTTC; CDR3: CASSLSGLAGVEQFF
D: TRBD1; V: TRBV7-9; size: .; J: TRBJ2-5; DNA: TGTGCCAGCAGCCAAACGGGACAGGGTAGTCGAGAGACCCAGTACTTC; CDR3: CASSQTGQGSRETQYF
D: .; V: TRBV12-5; size: .; J: TRBJ2-7; DNA: TGTGCTAGTGGCCCCGGACAGCCCCACAACTACGAGCAGTACTTC; CDR3: CASGPGQPHNYEQYF
D: .; V: TRBV28; size: .; J: TRBJ2-7; DNA: TGTGCCAGCAGTGTACAGGGAGGGGCAGGCTACGAGCAGTACTTC; CDR3: CASSVQGGAGYEQYF
D: .; V: TRBV5-1; size: .; J: TRBJ2-7; DNA: TGCGCCAGCAGCTTTGAAGTCTCCTACGAGCAGTACTTC; CDR3: CASSFEVSYEQYF
D: .; V: TRBV11-2; size: .; J: TRBJ2-7; DNA: TGTGCCAGCACCGACGGAACAGGGCCAGGGGGGGAGCAGTACTTC; CDR3: CASTDGTGPGGEQYF
D: .; V: TRBV7-9; size: .; J: TRBJ2-3; DNA: TGTGCCAGCAGCCCCCGCCGGGGCCGAGCATCAGATACGCAGTATTTT; CDR3: CASSPRRGRASDTQYF
D: .; V: TRBV5-4; size: .; J: TRBJ1-1; DNA: TGTGCCAGCAGCTCCGGGGCGGCCGAAGCTTTCTTT; CDR3: CASSSGAAEAFF
D: TRBD1; V: TRBV27; size: .; J: TRBJ2-3; DNA: TGTGCCAGCAGCTACCGACAGGGTTATACGCAGTATTTT; CDR3: CASSYRQGYTQYF
D: .; V: TRBV4-1; size: .; J: TRBJ2-2; DNA: TGCGCCAGCAGCCAAGATCAGACAGGAGCGAACACCGGGGAGCTGTTTTTT; CDR3: CASSQDQTGANTGELFF
D: .; V: TRBV1; size: .; J: TRBJ1-2; DNA: TGCACCAGCAGCCAAGATAAGAGAGGGGTTTCGATCTACGGCTACACCTTC; CDR3: CTSSQDKRGVSIYGYTF
D: .; V: TRBV29-1; size: .; J: TRBJ1-5; DNA: TGCAGTATAGTACAGGGATACAATCAGCCCCAGCATTTT; CDR3: CSIVQGYNQPQHF
D: .; V: TRBV10-2; size: once; J: TRBJ2-7; DNA: TGCGCCAGCAGACAGGGCCCCCTCGAGCAGTACTTC; CDR3: CASRQGPLEQYF
D: TRBD1; V: TRBV14; size: once; J: TRBJ2-7; DNA: TGTGCCAGCGGGGACAGGTCCCGGTACGAGCAGTACTTC; CDR3: CASGDRSRYEQYF
D: .; V: TRBV9; size: .; J: TRBJ1-4; DNA: TGTGCCAGCAGCTCCGGAGGCGCAACTAATGAAAAACTGTTTTTT; CDR3: CASSSGGATNEKLFF